Sequencing of this T cell receptor (beta chain) was carried out in a study of T-cell reconstitution after alpha-beta-depleted transplantation in children. Molecular barcoding with unique molecular identifiers was used for the TCRbeta library. In TCRdb, the PCR reads were re-called with MiXCR into one record per CDR3 protein. The repertoire holds approximately 640,000 distinct CDR3 sequences, around a sixth seen once, with 1.1% in the top ten. This CDR3 is built from 14 residues. V was pared by 7 bases and J by 7 bases, with 12 bases of the junction left unmatched. Germline CDR1 reads MNHEY; CDR2 reads SVGAGI.

The sequencing used PBMCs from the stem cell graft donor, collected from the stem cell graft. V usage is TRBV6-5 and J usage is TRBJ2-7; 8 nucleotides align to TRBD1. The origin of this receptor is a human donor who donated a stem cell graft to a child with acute myeloid leukemia. Written as DNA, the CDR3 is TGTGCCAGCAACATCCGACAGGGGACGGGGGAGCAGTACTTC. Its protein product is CASNIRQGTGEQYF.